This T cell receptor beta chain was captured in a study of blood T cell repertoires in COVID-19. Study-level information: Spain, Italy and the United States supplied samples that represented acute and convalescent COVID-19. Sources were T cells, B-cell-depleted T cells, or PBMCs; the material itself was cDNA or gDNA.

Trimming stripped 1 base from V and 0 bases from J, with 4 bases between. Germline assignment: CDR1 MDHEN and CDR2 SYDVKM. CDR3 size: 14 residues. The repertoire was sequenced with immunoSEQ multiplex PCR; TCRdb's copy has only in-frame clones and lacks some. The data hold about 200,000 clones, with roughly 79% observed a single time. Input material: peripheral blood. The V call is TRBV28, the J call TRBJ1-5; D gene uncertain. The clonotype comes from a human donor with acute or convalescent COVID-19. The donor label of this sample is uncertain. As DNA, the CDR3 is TGTGCCAGCAGTTTATCAGATAGCAATCAGCCCCAGCATTTT. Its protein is CASSLSDSNQPQHF.